The T cell receptor (beta chain) described here comes from a study of T cells in localized non-small cell lung cancer (dated by TCRdb to 2018 to 2020). Some background on the complete study: T cell repertoires of approximately 250 early-stage NSCLC patients were analyzed, with tumors being compared against uninvolved tumor-adjacent lungs. The mean age of the NSCLC patients was 50 to 85 years, with 130 or so men and around 100 women. The cohort was made up of about 240 treatment-naive NSCLC patients whose localized lung tumors had been resected. Study-wide conclusions, independent of this receptor: Longer overall survival was associated with higher T cell density in blood, whereas shorter survival was associated with higher clonality in adjacent lung. Because the study design was exploratory, TCR variables were selected using unadjusted p-values without false-discovery rate correction. Multi-region tumor sequencing was not performed, so intratumor heterogeneity could not be excluded. Uninvolved tumor-adjacent lung showed the highest T cell clonality, higher than tumor, which suggests more focused antigenic responses in the adjacent lung. Of the top 100 tumor clones, a median of roughly 56 were detected in paired uninvolved adjacent lung; about 26 were also among that lung's top 100.

Notes on this clone: The clone's antigen remains unknown. No much larger clone is present one base from it, and per-base qualities are unavailable.

TCR beta CDR3 regions were sequenced from DNA using the immunoSEQ Assay. Per the authors' processing: T cell density was computed as TCR beta template counts normalized to usable DNA estimated by amplifying housekeeping genes. Richness was estimated using the preseqR package, with extrapolation to 400,000 templates for PBMC samples and to 120,000 templates for tissue samples. Clonality was taken to be one minus Pielou's evenness. Tissue-enriched TCRs were identified by differential abundance testing using productive amino-acid clonotypes, minimum total count 5 and alpha 0.1. Repertoire overlap between compartments was quantified with the Jaccard Index and Morisita Overlap Index. GLIPH clustered TCR beta CDR3s with public tetramer-defined viral CDR3s; viral motifs required at least three viral sequences plus V-gene enrichment. The table was pulled from immuneACCESS by TCRdb, which kept in-frame rearrangements only. Such tables lose some clones; where checked, under half of the loss comes from unresolved V genes, and the rest has no known cause. D and trimming were read from the DNA, whereas the V and J calls and clone size are those reported in that table. A total of 29,000 or so clones appear in this sample, 88% of them only once. 10% to 15% of the sample belongs to the ten largest clones.

At diagnosis, tumor, uninvolved tumor-adjacent lung and peripheral blood were collected and then preserved as a mix of FFPE and fresh-frozen material. Blood samples were analyzed as peripheral blood mononuclear cells for TCR repertoire profiling. Counted from cysteine to phenylalanine, this CDR3 has 15 amino acids. Only CDR3 DNA is held: 45 bases, read in frame from base 1. Taken from the germline V gene (reference sequence), the CDR1 and CDR2 loops are MNHNY and SVGAGI. Unmatched junction bases come to 11, with V trimmed by 6 bases and J by 5 bases. Sequencing used peripheral blood, obtained before any cancer treatment. The sequence was obtained from a female donor over 55 with stage III squamous cell lung carcinoma. The V gene is TRBV6-6 and the J gene is TRBJ2-7; 9 of the junction bases match TRBD1. The DNA sequence is as follows: TGTGCCAGCAGCCTGTACAGGGGGCTAGGGGACGAGCAGTACTTC. It is translated as CASSLYRGLGDEQYF.